These 15 T cell receptor beta chains were sequenced from one sample in a study of T cells in Graves' hyperthyroidism and ophthalmopathy. What was amplified from RNA transcripts were TCR beta CDR3 regions. Initially, a first-round RT-PCR of the TCR CDR3 employed the HTBI primer set. Via MiXCR, TCRdb re-called the multiplex PCR reads, giving one row per CDR3 protein. The data show fewer than 300,000 distinct CDR3 sequences, 12% to 15% seen once. Material for sequencing was blood. The source is a woman in her fifties or sixties with Graves' hyperthyroidism that later progressed to Graves' ophthalmopathy.

The CDR3 DNA is TGTGCCAGCAGCTCCATTTGGTTGGTAGCGGGAAGGTTGGCAGATACGCAGTATTTT. Its protein product is CASSSIWLVAGRLADTQYF. This chain links TRBV7-6 with TRBJ2-3; 8 nucleotides match TRBD2. CDR1 and CDR2 from the germline V gene are SGHVS and FNYEAQ. This CDR3 spans 19 amino acids. Trimming removed 4 bases from V and 4 bases from J; junction bases left unmatched: 19.

This clonotype was detected ten times or more. V is TRBV7-2 and J is TRBJ2-2; TRBD2 matches 7 bases. The CDR3 sequence is 14 residues long. V lost 1 base to trimming and J lost 6 bases; unmatched junction nucleotides: 2. CDR1 and CDR2 (germline): SGHTA, FQGNSA. CDR3 in DNA: TGTGCCAGCAGCTTAGAACTAGCGTCCGGGGAGCTGTTTTTT. Translating it yields CASSLELASGELFF.

This clonotype was observed at least ten times. The chain carries TRBV28 and TRBJ2-7, with TRBD1 identical over 8 bases. Germline assignment: CDR1 MDHEN and CDR2 SYDVKM. After removal of 9 bases from V and 0 bases from J, the junction contained 10 bases not matched to a gene. This CDR3 region has 15 residues. CDR3 bases: TGTGCCAGTCCACCTAGACAGGGGAGCTCCTACGAGCAGTACTTC. This codes for CASPPRQGSSYEQYF.

This clonotype was observed many times. V and J are TRBV20-1 and TRBJ2-7, with D maybe TRBD1 (5 bases). Trimming removed 6 bases from V and 4 bases from J, with 10 bases in between. CDR1 is DFQATT and CDR2 is SNEGSKA in the germline V gene (reference sequence). CDR3 size: 11 residues. The CDR3 region has the DNA TGCAGTGCGCAGGGTTATTACGAGCAGTACTTC. This gives the protein CSAQGYYEQYF.

This clonotype came up many times. Relative to the germline gene, one junction end is altered; a read error may explain this. The chain has TRBV28 and TRBJ1-5; 7 nucleotides align to TRBD1. CDR1 is MDHEN, CDR2 SYDVKM, per germline. CDR3 length equals 14 residues. CDR3 DNA sequence: TGTGCCAGCGGTTTGCAGGGGGACAATCAGCCCCAGCATTTT. Protein sequence: CASGLQGDNQPQHF.

In its sample, this clonotype was seen many times. This chain connects TRBV7-8 to TRBJ2-7; 9 bases line up with TRBD2. This CDR3 spans 15 amino acids. Germline loops: CDR1 SGHVS, CDR2 FQNEAQ. Germline trimming cut 2 bases from V and 5 bases from J; bases unmatched to any gene: 7. Written as DNA, the CDR3 is TGTGCCAGCAGCTTATTGCGGGAGGGAGAGAACGAGCAGTACTTC. Translating it yields CASSLLREGENEQYF.

The rearrangement links TRBV29-1 to TRBJ1-2; D perhaps matches TRBD1 (6 bases). The ends were cut back, 2 bases at V and 4 bases at J, with 14 bases in the middle. The germline gives CDR1 SQVTM, CDR2 ANQGSEA. The CDR3 is made up of 14 amino acids. The CDR3 bases are TGCAGCGTTGAAAGATTTGGCAGGGGCTATGGCTACACCTTC. It is translated as CSVERFGRGYGYTF.

This clonotype has ten or more counts. The chain has TRBV7-2 and TRBJ2-4; D ambiguous. CDR3 length: 11 amino acids. Looked up from germline, CDR1 is SGHTA and CDR2 is FQGNSA. The V end lost 1 base, the J end lost 11 bases, and 6 bases lay between the germline ends. For the CDR3, the DNA is TGTGCCAGCAGCTTAGGGGCGGTTCAGTACTTC. Its protein is CASSLGAVQYF.

The chain employs TRBV7-8 and TRBJ2-5; D perhaps matches TRBD2 (6 bases). V lost 3 bases to trimming and J lost 7 bases, with 21 bases between them. This CDR3 comprises 16 residues. Germline CDR1 and CDR2: SGHVS and FQNEAQ. The DNA for the CDR3 is TGTGCCAGCAGCTTCCCCGGGGGTAGCGGAAGGGGGACCCAGTACTTC. Translated: CASSFPGGSGRGTQYF. Supplemented by reference TRBV7-8 and TRBJ2-5, the full variable domain reads GAGVSQSPRYKVAKRGQDVALRCDPISGHVSLFWYQQALGQGPEFLTYFQNEAQLDKSGLPSDRFFAERPEGSVSTLKIQRTQQEDSAVYLCASSFPGGSGRGTQYFGPGTRLLVL.

V is TRBV3-1 and J is TRBJ2-3, with D possibly being TRBD1 (5 bases). The CDR3 is 15 amino acids. CDR1 LGHDT and CDR2 YNNKEL come from the germline V gene (reference sequence). V was cut by 8 bases and J by 0 bases, with 15 bases left in between. CDR3 residues: CASGQHSLSTDTQYF. The CDR3 nucleotides read TGTGCCAGCGGACAACACAGCCTCAGCACAGATACGCAGTATTTT.

The chain combines TRBV10-1 with TRBJ1-2, with 8 bases identical to TRBD1. The length of the CDR3 is 20 residues. Germline V gives CDR1 WNHNN, CDR2 SYGVQD (reference sequence). V lost 6 bases and J lost 4; bases outside the gene matches: 25. The CDR3 bases are TGCGCCAGCAGGTCCCCCCTATCGGACAGGGACCTCAGTACTGGCTATGGCTACACCTTC. It codes for CASRSPLSDRDLSTGYGYTF.

This clonotype was seen repeatedly, ten times or more. The V and J genes are TRBV28 and TRBJ2-1, with D possibly being TRBD1 or TRBD2 (5 bases each). The CDR3 has 13 amino acids. Germline loops: CDR1 MDHEN, CDR2 SYDVKM. The ends were cut back, 8 bases at V and 4 bases at J, with 12 bases in the middle. CDR3 region: CASVGRLYNEQFF. Written as DNA, the CDR3 is TGTGCCAGCGTGGGACGGCTGTACAATGAGCAGTTCTTC.

In this sample, this clonotype turned up many times. The chain is built from TRBV24-1 and TRBJ2-7; weak D call: TRBD2 (6 bases). V shed 5 bases and J shed 2 bases, with 6 bases lying between them. From germline, CDR1 is KGHDR and CDR2 SFDVKD. The CDR3 covers 12 residues. The CDR3 sequence is CATSGGTYEQYF. The CDR3 DNA reads as TGTGCCACCAGTGGCGGGACCTACGAGCAGTACTTC.

The table lists this clonotype with a few counts. CDR3 in DNA: TGTGCCAGCAGCCAAGATAAAACTAGCTACGAGCAGTACTTC. It is translated as CASSQDKTSYEQYF. This chain links TRBV4-2 with TRBJ2-7; possibly TRBD2 for D (5 bases). The germline CDR1 and CDR2 sequences are LGHNA and YNFKEQ. V lost 0 bases, J lost 3 bases, and 9 bases lay in between. This CDR3 has 14 residues.

The sample holds many counts of this clonotype. The rearrangement uses TRBV18 and TRBJ1-3; D is uncertain. Germline-derived CDR1 and CDR2 are KGHSH and LQKENI. This CDR3 has 15 amino acids. V lost 3 bases, J lost 2 bases, and 11 bases lay in between. The CDR3 reads CASSPYVRTGNTIYF. CDR3 DNA sequence: TGTGCCAGCTCACCCTATGTCAGGACTGGAAACACCATATATTTT. Variable domain in full (rest from reference TRBV18 and TRBJ1-3): NAGVMQNPRHLVRRRGQEARLRCSPMKGHSHVYWYRQLPEEGLKFMVYLQKENIIDESGMPKERFSAEFPKEGPSILRIQQVVRGDSAAYFCASSPYVRTGNTIYFGEGSWLTVV.